The 4 T cell receptor beta chains below all came from one sample that was sequenced in a study of T-cell memory formation after mild COVID-19. From the 5' RACE reads, TCRdb called clonotypes with MiXCR, one entry per CDR3 protein. The sample contains approximately 46,000 distinct CDR3 sequences, over 6.5% of which appear only once. Input material: PBMCs or a T cell subset sorted from them (not recorded which). These receptors came from an adult who had mild COVID-19 (a few samples of this study predate the infection). Cell type and time point are not known.

This clonotype occurred many times. This chain joins TRBV11-1 and TRBJ2-3; possibly TRBD1 for D (6 bases). Germline values: CDR1 SGHAT, CDR2 FQDESV (reference sequence). V shed 6 bases and J shed 2 bases, with 15 bases lying between them. The CDR3 loop spans 15 amino acids. DNA of the CDR3: TGTGCCAGCAGATCGACAGGTCTTTTCACAGATACGCAGTATTTT. Translation: CASRSTGLFTDTQYF.

This clonotype was picked up many times. The rearrangement joins TRBV12-3 or TRBV12-4 to TRBJ2-7, with TRBD2 identical over 10 bases. Germline trimming cut 7 bases from V and 2 bases from J; bases unmatched to any gene: 5. The CDR3 has 14 residues. Here the CDR3 reads CASNPGTSAYEQYF. As DNA, the CDR3 is TGTGCCAGCAACCCCGGGACTAGCGCCTACGAGCAGTACTTC.

This clonotype has a count of ten or more. The chain links TRBV5-6 to TRBJ2-7; D gene unclear. Germline loops: CDR1 SGHDT, CDR2 YYEEEE. Trimming took off 2 bases at V and 3 bases at J, with 12 bases between the two ends. The CDR3 totals 14 residues. For the CDR3, the DNA is TGTGCCAGCAGCTTACTCGGCAGAGTCTACGAGCAGTACTTC. Its translation is CASSLLGRVYEQYF.

The rearrangement links TRBV7-6 to TRBJ2-7; the match to TRBD2 covers 12 bases. This CDR3 has 15 residues. Trimming took 4 bases from V and 5 from J; bases not matched to a gene: 6. CDR1 SGHVS and CDR2 FNYEAQ come from the germline V gene. Written as DNA, the CDR3 is TGTGCCAGCAGCTCCAGGACTAGCGGGGACCACGAGCAGTACTTC. It specifies CASSSRTSGDHEQYF.